A selection of T cell receptor beta chains follows, all from one sample in a study of control samples from healthy donors and cancer patients. Assay: immunoSEQ multiplex PCR; the TCRdb copy retains only in-frame clones and omits some. The table shows some 150,000 clones, with 91% occurring only once. Sequenced sample: blood. These receptors were obtained from a woman aged 30 to 39 in good health. Both conserved end residues are part of each CDR3. A D gene is named only where the DNA matches it firmly. Only part of the rows carry a size: once, few, many, or a class if the clone is expanded.

clone_size	d_call	j_call	v_call	cdr3_aa	cdr3_nt
-	TRBD1	TRBJ1-5	TRBV7-8	CASILSPRDRNNQPQHF	TGTGCCAGCATCCTCTCCCCCCGGGACAGAAACAATCAGCCCCAGCATTTT
-	TRBD2	TRBJ2-7	TRBV2	CASSGLAGGHYEQYF	TGTGCCAGCAGTGGGCTAGCGGGAGGGCATTACGAGCAGTACTTC
once	-	TRBJ1-2	TRBV27	CASSLSGYGYTF	TGTGCCAGCAGTTTATCAGGCTATGGCTACACCTTC
-	-	TRBJ2-1	TRBV7-6	CASSLGARYNEQFF	TGTGCCAGCAGCTTAGGGGCGCGGTACAATGAGCAGTTCTTC
-	TRBD1	TRBJ1-4	TRBV19	CASTGQGYEKLFF	TGTGCCAGTACCGGACAGGGGTATGAAAAACTGTTTTTT
-	TRBD2	TRBJ2-2	TRBV2	CASKRRAGGANTGELFF	TGTGCCAGCAAAAGGCGAGCGGGGGGTGCGAACACCGGGGAGCTGTTTTTT
-	TRBD2	TRBJ2-1	TRBV4-1	CASSQGSLTSGYNEQFF	TGCGCCAGCAGCCAAGGGTCCCTTACTAGCGGCTACAATGAGCAGTTCTTC
few	-	TRBJ1-1	TRBV19	CASREGVTEAFF	TGTGCCAGTAGAGAGGGGGTCACTGAAGCTTTCTTT
-	-	TRBJ2-2	TRBV6-1	CASSDQGGTTGELFF	TGTGCCAGCAGTGATCAGGGGGGGACCACCGGGGAGCTGTTTTTT
-	TRBD2	TRBJ2-1	TRBV7-3	CASSLTSGSNNEQFF	TGTGCCAGCAGCTTGACTAGCGGGAGCAACAATGAGCAGTTCTTC
-	TRBD1	TRBJ1-4	TRBV7-9	CASSRPGTGANEKLFF	TGTGCCAGCAGCCGTCCCGGGACAGGGGCTAATGAAAAACTGTTTTTT
-	-	TRBJ1-1	TRBV30	CAWRKGLNTEAFF	TGTGCCTGGAGAAAGGGCCTGAACACTGAAGCTTTCTTT
-	-	TRBJ1-1	TRBV29-1	CSSYSGVTEAFF	TGCAGCTCGTACTCAGGGGTCACTGAAGCTTTCTTT
-	TRBD2	TRBJ2-1	TRBV6-5	CASRGTSLGNEQFF	TGTGCCAGCAGGGGGACTAGTCTTGGTAATGAGCAGTTCTTC
-	TRBD1	TRBJ2-7	TRBV7-7	CASSPGQSYEQYF	TGTGCCAGCAGCCCGGGACAGTCCTACGAGCAGTACTTC
-	-	TRBJ2-1	TRBV7-2	CASSLGSINEQFF	TGTGCCAGCAGCTTAGGAAGCATCAATGAGCAGTTCTTC
-	-	TRBJ1-1	TRBV6-5	CASTGTKNTEAFF	TGTGCCAGTACCGGGACAAAGAACACTGAAGCTTTCTTT
-	TRBD1	TRBJ2-5	TRBV12-5	CASGLGQGQETQYF	TGTGCTAGTGGTTTGGGACAGGGCCAAGAGACCCAGTACTTC
-	-	TRBJ2-5	TRBV28	CASSAPTGPQETQYF	TGTGCCAGCAGTGCGCCGACAGGCCCACAAGAGACCCAGTACTTC
-	TRBD1	TRBJ1-2	TRBV5-1	CASSPLRTGGYGYTF	TGCGCCAGCAGCCCGCTCCGGACAGGGGGCTATGGCTACACCTTC
-	-	TRBJ1-2	TRBV28	CASSLRGRGYGYTF	TGTGCCAGCAGTTTAAGGGGGAGAGGCTATGGCTACACCTTC
-	-	TRBJ2-5	TRBV7-7	CASSFSGSQETQYF	TGTGCCAGCAGCTTCTCCGGGAGTCAAGAGACCCAGTACTTC
-	TRBD2	TRBJ2-1	TRBV2	CASSVSSGEQFF	TGTGCCAGCAGTGTATCTAGCGGGGAGCAGTTCTTC
-	TRBD1	TRBJ1-5	TRBV12-3/TRBV12-4	CASSQDRQPQHF	TGTGCCAGCAGCCAGGACAGGCAGCCCCAGCATTTT
-	-	TRBJ1-1	TRBV11-3	CASSLEYDTEAFF	TGTGCCAGCAGCTTAGAATATGACACTGAAGCTTTCTTT
-	TRBD2	TRBJ2-7	TRBV3-1/TRBV3-2	CASSQEGLAGVYEQYF	TGTGCCAGCAGCCAAGAAGGGCTAGCGGGAGTCTACGAGCAGTACTTC
-	-	TRBJ1-2	TRBV20-1	CSAIQGPGYTF	TGCAGTGCTATTCAGGGGCCTGGCTACACCTTC
once	TRBD2	TRBJ2-1	TRBV30	CAWSVRGSYNEQFF	TGTGCCTGGAGTGTACGCGGGAGCTACAATGAGCAGTTCTTC
-	-	TRBJ1-5	TRBV10-3	CAISEDTYSNQPQHF	TGTGCCATCAGTGAGGACACCTATAGCAATCAGCCCCAGCATTTT
-	-	TRBJ2-1	TRBV6-1	CASSDPGRSVRVNEQFF	TGTGCCAGCAGTGACCCGGGACGCTCCGTCAGGGTCAATGAGCAGTTCTTC
-	TRBD2	TRBJ2-5	TRBV9	CASSSTSGKETQYF	TGTGCCAGCAGCTCGACTAGCGGGAAAGAGACCCAGTACTTC
-	TRBD2	TRBJ2-1	TRBV19	CASRLAGGNEQFF	TGTGCCAGTAGACTAGCGGGAGGGAATGAGCAGTTCTTC
-	TRBD1	TRBJ2-3	TRBV5-1	CASKGGTGGADTQYF	TGCGCCAGCAAAGGGGGGACAGGGGGCGCAGATACGCAGTATTTT
-	TRBD1	TRBJ1-2	TRBV19	CASSSPGTGANYGYTF	TGTGCCAGTAGTAGCCCGGGGACAGGGGCCAACTATGGCTACACCTTC
-	-	TRBJ2-7	TRBV5-1	CASSLEGRVDEQYF	TGCGCCAGCAGCTTGGAAGGCAGGGTAGACGAGCAGTACTTC
-	-	TRBJ1-4	TRBV7-9	CASSLSGQGEKLFF	TGTGCCAGCAGCTTATCGGGGCAGGGGGAAAAACTGTTTTTT
-	-	TRBJ1-4	TRBV3-1/TRBV3-2	CASSQGADGEKLFF	TGTGCCAGCAGCCAAGGGGCAGACGGGGAAAAACTGTTTTTT
-	TRBD2	TRBJ2-3	TRBV2	CASRGSGVPDTQYF	TGTGCCAGCAGGGGTAGCGGGGTTCCAGATACGCAGTATTTT
-	TRBD1	TRBJ2-7	TRBV23-1	CASPDRVYEQYF	TGCGCCAGTCCAGACAGGGTCTACGAGCAGTACTTC
-	TRBD1	TRBJ1-1	TRBV6-2/TRBV6-3	CASSFQGAYTEAFF	TGTGCCAGCAGTTTTCAGGGGGCGTATACTGAAGCTTTCTTT
-	-	TRBJ2-2	TRBV9	CASSVAGARSTGELFF	TGTGCCAGCAGCGTAGCGGGGGCGCGTAGCACCGGGGAGCTGTTTTTT